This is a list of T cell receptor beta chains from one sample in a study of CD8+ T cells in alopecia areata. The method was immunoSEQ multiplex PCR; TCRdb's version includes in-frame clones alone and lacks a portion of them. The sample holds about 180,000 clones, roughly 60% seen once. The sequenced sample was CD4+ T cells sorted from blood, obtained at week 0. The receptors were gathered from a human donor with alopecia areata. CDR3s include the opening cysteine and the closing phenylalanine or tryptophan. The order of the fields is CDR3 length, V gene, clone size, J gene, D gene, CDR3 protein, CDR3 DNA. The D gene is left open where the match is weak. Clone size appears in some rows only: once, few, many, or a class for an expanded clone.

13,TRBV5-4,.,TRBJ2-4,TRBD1,CASSTGQGNIQYF,TGTGCCAGCAGCACCGGACAGGGAAACATTCAGTACTTC
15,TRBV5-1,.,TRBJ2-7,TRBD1,CASSLETGTVMSQYF,TGCGCCAGCAGCTTGGAAACCGGGACAGTAATGTCGCAGTACTTC
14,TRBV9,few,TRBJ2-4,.,CASSASDRWDIQYF,TGTGCCAGCAGCGCCTCCGACAGATGGGACATTCAGTACTTC
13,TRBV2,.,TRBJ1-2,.,CASSRQDSYGYTF,TGTGCCAGCAGCAGACAGGACTCTTATGGCTACACCTTC
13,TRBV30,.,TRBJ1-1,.,CGQRTQRSTEAFF,TGTGGACAGCGGACACAGCGGAGCACTGAAGCTTTCTTT
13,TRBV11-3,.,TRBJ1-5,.,CASSSRGDQPQHF,TGTGCCAGCAGCTCCCGGGGTGATCAGCCCCAGCATTTT
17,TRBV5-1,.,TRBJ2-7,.,CASSLNSAVFSPYEQYF,TGCGCCAGCAGCCTTAACTCAGCGGTTTTCTCTCCCTACGAGCAGTACTTC
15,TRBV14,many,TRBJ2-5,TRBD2,CASSQSQRGQETQYF,TGTGCCAGCAGCCAATCTCAGCGGGGCCAAGAGACCCAGTACTTC
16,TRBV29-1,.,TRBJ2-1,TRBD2,CSVGLAGGSSYNEQFF,TGCAGCGTTGGGCTAGCGGGGGGGAGCTCCTACAATGAGCAGTTCTTC
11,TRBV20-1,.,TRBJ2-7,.,CSARVFYEQYF,TGCAGTGCACGAGTTTTTTACGAGCAGTACTTC
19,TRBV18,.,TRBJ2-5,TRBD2,CASSPLHLAGRNKERTQYF,TGTGCCAGCTCACCATTACACCTAGCGGGAAGGAATAAAGAGCGGACCCAGTACTTC
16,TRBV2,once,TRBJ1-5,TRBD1,CASSLGQGRLDQPQHF,TGTGCCAGCAGCTTGGGACAGGGGAGATTAGATCAGCCCCAGCATTTT
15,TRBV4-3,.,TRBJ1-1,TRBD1,CASSLSGTGNTEAFF,TGCGCCAGCAGCCTCTCCGGGACAGGGAACACTGAAGCTTTCTTT
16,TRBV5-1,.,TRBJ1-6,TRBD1,CASSYVVDRFNSPLHF,TGCGCCAGCAGCTATGTTGTGGACAGGTTCAATTCACCCCTCCACTTT
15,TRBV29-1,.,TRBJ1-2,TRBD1,CSVVKGANQMAGYTF,TGCAGCGTTGTCAAGGGGGCGAATCAAATGGCTGGCTACACCTTC
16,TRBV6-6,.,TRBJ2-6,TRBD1,CASSSDRVAGANVLTF,TGTGCCAGCAGTTCCGACAGGGTCGCTGGGGCCAACGTCCTGACTTTC
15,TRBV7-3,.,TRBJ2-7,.,CASSLRPDRRYEQYF,TGTGCCAGCAGCTTAAGACCGGACAGAAGATACGAGCAGTACTTC
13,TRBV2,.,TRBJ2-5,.,CASSVVDKETQYF,TGTGCCAGCAGTGTGGTGGACAAAGAGACCCAGTACTTC
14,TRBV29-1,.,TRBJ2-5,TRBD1,CSVTGTGIQETQYF,TGCAGCGTCACCGGGACAGGGATTCAAGAGACCCAGTACTTC
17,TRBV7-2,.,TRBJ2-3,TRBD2,CASSVLAGVGGTDTQYF,TGTGCCAGCAGTGTCCTAGCGGGGGTTGGGGGCACAGATACGCAGTATTTT
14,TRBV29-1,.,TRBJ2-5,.,CSALPPKGVKTQYF,TGCAGCGCTCTCCCTCCGAAGGGTGTGAAGACCCAGTACTTC
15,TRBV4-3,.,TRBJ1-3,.,CASSQERNSGNTIYF,TGCGCCAGCAGCCAAGAAAGGAACTCTGGAAACACCATATATTTT
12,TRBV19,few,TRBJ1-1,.,CASSTQGIGAFF,TGTGCCAGTAGTACTCAGGGAATCGGAGCTTTCTTT
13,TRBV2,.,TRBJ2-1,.,CASRATSLNEQFF,TGTGCCAGCCGTGCAACTAGCCTGAATGAGCAGTTCTTC
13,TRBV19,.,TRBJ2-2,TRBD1,CASSQGAVGELFF,TGTGCCAGTTCCCAGGGGGCGGTCGGGGAGCTGTTTTTT
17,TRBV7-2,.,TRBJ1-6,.,CASSLIRPGQYNSPLHF,TGTGCCAGCAGCTTAATTCGCCCCGGACAGTATAATTCACCCCTCCACTTT
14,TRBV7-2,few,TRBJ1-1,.,CASSLDPGNTEAFF,TGTGCCAGCAGCTTAGACCCCGGGAACACTGAAGCTTTCTTT
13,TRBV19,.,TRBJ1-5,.,CASNEVKGQPQHF,TGTGCCAGTAACGAAGTGAAGGGTCAGCCCCAGCATTTT
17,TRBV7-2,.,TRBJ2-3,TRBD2,CASSLVAGTSGGDTQYF,TGTGCCAGCAGCTTAGTAGCCGGGACTAGCGGGGGTGATACGCAGTATTTT
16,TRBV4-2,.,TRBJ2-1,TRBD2,CASSQDQGLISTVQFF,TGTGCCAGCAGCCAAGATCAGGGACTAATTAGTACAGTGCAGTTCTTC
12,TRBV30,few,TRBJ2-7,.,CAWSGTAYEQYF,TGTGCCTGGAGTGGGACAGCCTACGAGCAGTACTTC
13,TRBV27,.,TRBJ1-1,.,CASSLGVATEAFF,TGTGCCAGCAGTTTAGGGGTCGCTACTGAAGCTTTCTTT
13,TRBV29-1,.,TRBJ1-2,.,CSVEAETWYGYTF,TGCAGCGTTGAAGCGGAAACCTGGTATGGCTACACCTTC
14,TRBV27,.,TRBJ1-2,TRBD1,CASSLRQGAYGYTF,TGTGCCAGCAGTCTACGACAGGGTGCCTATGGCTACACCTTC